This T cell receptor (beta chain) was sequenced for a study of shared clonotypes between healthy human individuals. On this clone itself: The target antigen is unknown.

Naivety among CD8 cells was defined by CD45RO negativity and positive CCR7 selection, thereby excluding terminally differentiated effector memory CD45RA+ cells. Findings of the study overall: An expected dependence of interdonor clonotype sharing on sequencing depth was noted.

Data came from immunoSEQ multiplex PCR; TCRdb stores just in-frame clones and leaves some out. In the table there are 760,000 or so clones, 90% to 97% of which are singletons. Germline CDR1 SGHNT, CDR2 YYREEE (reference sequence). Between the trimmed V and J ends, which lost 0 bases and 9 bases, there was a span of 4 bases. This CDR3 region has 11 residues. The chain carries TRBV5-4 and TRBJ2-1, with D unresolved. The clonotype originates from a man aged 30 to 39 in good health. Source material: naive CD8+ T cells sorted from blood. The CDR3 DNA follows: TGTGCCAGCAGCTTGGACGGTGAGCAGTTCTTC. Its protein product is CASSLDGEQFF.